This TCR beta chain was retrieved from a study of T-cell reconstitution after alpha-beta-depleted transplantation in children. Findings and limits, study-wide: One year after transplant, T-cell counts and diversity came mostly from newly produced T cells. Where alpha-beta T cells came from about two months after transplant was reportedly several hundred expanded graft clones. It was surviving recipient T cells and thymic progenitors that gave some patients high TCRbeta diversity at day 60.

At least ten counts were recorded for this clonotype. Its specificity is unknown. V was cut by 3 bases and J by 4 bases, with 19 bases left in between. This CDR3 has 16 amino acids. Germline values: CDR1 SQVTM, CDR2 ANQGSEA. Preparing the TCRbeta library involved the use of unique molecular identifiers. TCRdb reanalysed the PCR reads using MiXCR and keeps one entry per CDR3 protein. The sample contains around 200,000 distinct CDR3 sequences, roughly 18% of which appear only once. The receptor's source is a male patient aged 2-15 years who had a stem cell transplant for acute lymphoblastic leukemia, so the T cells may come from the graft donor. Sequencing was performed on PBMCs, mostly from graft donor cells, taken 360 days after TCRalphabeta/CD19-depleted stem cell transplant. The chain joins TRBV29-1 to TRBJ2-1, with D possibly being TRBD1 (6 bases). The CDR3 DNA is TGCAGCGTTGATGGTGGCAGGGGCCACCGTTACAATGAGCAGTTCTTC. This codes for CSVDGGRGHRYNEQFF.